A selection of T cell receptor beta chains follows, all from one sample in a study of graft-versus-host responses after intestinal transplantation. What these receptors recognize is not known. The repertoire was sequenced with immunoSEQ multiplex PCR; TCRdb's copy has only in-frame clones and lacks some. This table holds approximately 63,000 clones, approximately 94% found once. The sequencing used unstimulated CD4+ T cells sorted from spleen or lymph node cells, collected before transplant. Receptors were obtained from a human donor who was the organ donor for an intestinal transplant. The CDR3 runs from the conserved cysteine through the conserved F or W. D genes are given only for firm matches. Not all rows give a size; the values are once, few, many and, for expanded clones, a class.

abundance	len	d_gene	j_gene	v_gene	CDR3aa	CDR3nt
NA	13	NA	TRBJ1-2	TRBV4-2	CASSQDQSDGYTF	TGTGCCAGCAGCCAGGACCAGTCGGATGGCTACACCTTC
NA	15	NA	TRBJ2-7	TRBV6-4	CASLKGGVFSYEQYF	TGTGCCAGCCTGAAGGGGGGGGTCTTCTCCTACGAGCAGTACTTC
NA	15	NA	TRBJ2-2	TRBV4-1	CASSQKGQYTGELFF	TGCGCCAGCAGCCAAAAGGGGCAATACACCGGGGAGCTGTTTTTT
once	13	NA	TRBJ2-2	TRBV19	CASSIVGTGELFF	TGTGCCAGTAGCATTGTCGGAACCGGGGAGCTGTTTTTT
NA	15	TRBD1	TRBJ2-7	TRBV5-1	CASSLVPGGAYEQYF	TGCGCCAGCAGCTTGGTACCAGGGGGCGCCTACGAGCAGTACTTC
NA	14	NA	TRBJ2-7	TRBV5-1	CASSLDSTAREQYF	TGCGCCAGCAGCTTGGATTCGACAGCTCGCGAGCAGTACTTC
NA	13	NA	TRBJ1-2	TRBV30	CAWATGLGGGYTF	TGTGCCTGGGCGACAGGACTCGGGGGAGGCTACACCTTC
NA	14	TRBD1	TRBJ2-1	TRBV6-5	CASSYGTGYNEQFF	TGTGCCAGCAGTTACGGGACAGGTTACAATGAGCAGTTCTTC
NA	13	NA	TRBJ1-2	TRBV4-2	CASSQESGDGYTF	TGTGCCAGCAGCCAAGAGTCAGGGGATGGCTACACCTTC
NA	17	TRBD1	TRBJ1-6	TRBV6-7	CASSSRGQSSYNSPLHF	TGTGCCAGCAGTTCCCGGGGACAGAGCTCCTATAATTCACCCCTCCACTTT
NA	8	NA	TRBJ2-1	TRBV4-3	CAYNEQFF	TGCGCTTACAATGAGCAGTTCTTC
NA	14	NA	TRBJ1-2	TRBV7-9	CASSLDSANYGYTF	TGTGCCAGCAGCTTAGACAGTGCTAACTATGGCTACACCTTC
NA	13	NA	TRBJ2-2	TRBV7-8	CASSSDNTGELFF	TGTGCCAGCAGCTCAGACAACACCGGGGAGCTGTTTTTT
NA	15	NA	TRBJ2-3	TRBV7-9	CASSFGRGYTDTQYF	TGTGCCAGCAGCTTCGGGCGGGGTTACACAGATACGCAGTATTTT
NA	14	TRBD2	TRBJ2-7	TRBV11-3	CASSPGGSSYEQYF	TGTGCCAGCAGCCCAGGCGGGAGCTCCTACGAGCAGTACTTC
NA	15	NA	TRBJ2-7	TRBV18	CASSPNGEVPYEQYF	TGTGCCAGCTCACCAAACGGCGAGGTCCCCTACGAGCAGTACTTC
NA	13	NA	TRBJ2-7	TRBV18	CASSQTVKYEQYF	TGTGCCAGCTCACAGACAGTGAAATACGAGCAGTACTTC